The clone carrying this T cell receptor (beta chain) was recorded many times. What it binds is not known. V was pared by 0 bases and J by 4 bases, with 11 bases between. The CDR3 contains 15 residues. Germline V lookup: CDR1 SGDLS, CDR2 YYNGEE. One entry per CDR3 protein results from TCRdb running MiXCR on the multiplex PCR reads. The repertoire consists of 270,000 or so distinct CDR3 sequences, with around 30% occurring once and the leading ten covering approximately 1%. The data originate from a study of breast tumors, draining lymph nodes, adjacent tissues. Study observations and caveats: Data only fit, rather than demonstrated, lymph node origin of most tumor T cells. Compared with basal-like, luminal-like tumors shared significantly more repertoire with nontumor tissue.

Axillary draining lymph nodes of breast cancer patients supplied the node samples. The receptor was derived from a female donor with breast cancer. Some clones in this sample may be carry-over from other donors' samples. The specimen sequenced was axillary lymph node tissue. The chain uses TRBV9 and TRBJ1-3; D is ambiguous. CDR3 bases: TGTGCCAGCAGCGTAGGCGGGATAGGGGGAAACACCATATATTTT. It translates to CASSVGGIGGNTIYF.